Below are 23 T cell receptor beta chains sequenced from a single sample in a study of T cells after posttransplantation cyclophosphamide. Sequenced by immunoSEQ multiplex PCR; TCRdb stores in-frame clones only, minus some. The sample contains around 50,000 clones, about 90% of which appear only once. The sequenced material came from PBMCs. Source of these receptors: a woman in her fifties or sixties in good health and a related stem cell transplant donor.

V gene TRBV29-1 combines with J gene TRBJ1-1, with 7 bases identical to TRBD1. V trimming: 3 bases; J trimming: 0 bases; junction bases outside the gene matches: 4. This CDR3 comprises 14 residues. Germline loops: CDR1 SQVTM, CDR2 ANQGSEA. CDR3: CSVDIQGMNTEAFF. In DNA, the CDR3 is TGCAGCGTTGACATACAGGGGATGAACACTGAAGCTTTCTTT.

This chain joins TRBV11-1 and TRBJ2-5; D is possibly TRBD1 (6 bases). CDR1 is SGHAT and CDR2 is FQDESV in the germline V gene (reference sequence). V lost 5 bases to trimming and J lost 7 bases, with 20 bases between them. The CDR3 has 15 residues. CDR3 amino acids: CASSLSDSAAGTQYF. The CDR3 DNA sequence: TGTGCCAGCAGCCTCTCGGACAGTGCCGCGGGGACCCAGTACTTC.

The chain employs TRBV5-4 and TRBJ1-5; D is unclear. This CDR3 spans 15 amino acids. V lost 0 bases and J 1 base, leaving 8 bases between the germline ends. Germline CDR1 and CDR2: SGHNT and YYREEE (reference sequence). CDR3: CASSLDGGSNQPQHF. In nucleotides, the CDR3 is TGTGCCAGCAGCTTGGATGGAGGGAGCAATCAGCCCCAGCATTTT.

J is TRBJ2-5 and V is TRBV10-1, with D possibly being TRBD2 (5 bases). The DNA matches TRBJ2-7 better at its end, which makes the J call doubtful. Germline V gene lookup returns CDR1 WNHNN and CDR2 SYGVQD (reference sequence). The CDR3 is 15 residues long. Here the CDR3 DNA reads TGCGCCAGCAGTGAGCGGTCGGGGTCCCCCTACGAGCAGTACTTC. As protein: CASSERSGSPYEQYF.

The chain uses TRBV27 and TRBJ2-7; the D is unclear. V was trimmed by 7 bases and J by 2 bases, leaving 21 bases between them. The CDR3 runs to 16 residues. The germline CDR1 and CDR2 sequences are MNHEY and SMNVEV (reference sequence). For the CDR3, the DNA is TGTGCCAGCACTCCTTTCGGGTCATCCCAGACCTACGAGCAGTACTTC. As protein: CASTPFGSSQTYEQYF.

The chain links TRBV11-2 to TRBJ2-7; maybe TRBD2 (5 bases). The germline gives CDR1 SGHAT, CDR2 FQNNGV. V was trimmed by 2 bases and J by 3 bases, leaving 11 bases between them. This CDR3 spans 14 amino acids. CDR3 DNA: TGTGCCAGCAGCTTAAGCGGACCTATCTACGAGCAGTACTTC. Encoded protein: CASSLSGPIYEQYF.

This rearrangement joins TRBV19 to TRBJ2-1; 12 bases match TRBD2. CDR3 length: 16 residues. CDR1 and CDR2 (germline): LNHDA, SQIVND (reference sequence). The J segment lost 4 bases and the V segment lost 3 bases, leaving 4 bases of the junction unmatched. The CDR3 protein is CASSIETSGSYNEQFF. In DNA form, the CDR3 reads TGTGCCAGTAGTATTGAGACTAGCGGGAGTTACAATGAGCAGTTCTTC.

The genes are TRBV4-1 and TRBJ2-4; D may be TRBD2 (5 bases). With 0 bases removed from V and 5 bases from J, the gap between germline ends came to 11 bases. The CDR3 has 15 amino acids. The germline gives CDR1 MGHRA, CDR2 YSYEKL. The CDR3 DNA follows: TGCGCCAGCAGCCAAGATGGAACCGGGGAAAACATTCAGTACTTC. Its protein product is CASSQDGTGENIQYF.

V and J are TRBV11-2 and TRBJ1-2; unclear D gene. The CDR3 runs 11 residues. Germline V gene sequence: CDR1 SGHAT, CDR2 FQNNGV. The V and J ends lost 6 bases and 1 base respectively, with 3 bases between them. The DNA of the CDR3 is TGTGCCAGCAGTAGTAACTATGGCTACACCTTC. Encoded protein: CASSSNYGYTF.

The chain employs TRBV7-8 and TRBJ1-1, with a tentative D call TRBD1 (6 bases). With 10 bases removed from V and 2 bases from J, the gap between germline ends came to 17 bases. Germline V gives CDR1 SGHVS, CDR2 FQNEAQ. CDR3 length: 14 amino acids. The chain's CDR3 is CATIATGTNTEAFF. The CDR3 DNA reads TGTGCCACCATAGCCACAGGGACAAACACTGAAGCTTTCTTT.

The chain links TRBV28 to TRBJ2-7, with a possible D match to TRBD2 (5 bases). With 3 bases removed from V and 4 bases from J, the gap between germline ends came to 13 bases. This CDR3 is built from 14 residues. The germline V gene has CDR1 MDHEN and CDR2 SYDVKM. CDR3: CASSFEGSAYEQYF. DNA for the CDR3: TGTGCCAGCAGTTTTGAAGGGAGCGCGTACGAGCAGTACTTC.

The chain combines TRBV5-1 with TRBJ2-6; 8 bases match TRBD1. Germline V gives CDR1 SGHRS, CDR2 YFSETQ. V dropped 0 bases and J dropped 4; count of bases not matched to a gene: 15. This CDR3 is 20 amino acids long. This CDR3 reads CASSLADLDRGPDGANVLTF. The CDR3, as DNA: TGCGCCAGCAGCTTGGCCGATCTTGACAGGGGACCTGACGGGGCCAACGTCCTGACTTTC.

This rearrangement joins TRBV10-1 to TRBJ2-1; 8 bases align to TRBD2. Germline trimming cut 2 bases from V and 3 bases from J; bases unmatched to any gene: 9. CDR1 and CDR2 (germline): WNHNN, SYGVQD (reference sequence). CDR3 size: 17 residues. For the CDR3, the DNA is TGCGCCAGCAGTGAGCAGGCGGGAGGTATATACTACAATGAGCAGTTCTTC. Its translation is CASSEQAGGIYYNEQFF.

The chain joins TRBV21-1 to TRBJ1-6. TRBV21-1 is labeled a pseudogene. This CDR3 is 17 amino acids long. The CDR3 protein is CASSQGGKSSYNSPLHF. The CDR3 region has the DNA TGTGCCAGCAGCCAAGGCGGCAAGAGCTCCTATAATTCACCCCTCCACTTT.

The rearrangement uses TRBV7-3 and TRBJ2-5; a possible D gene is TRBD2 (5 bases). The CDR3 covers 13 residues. CDR1 SGHTA and CDR2 FQGTGA come from the germline V gene. V lost 1 base to trimming and J lost 5 bases, with 8 bases between them. The CDR3 loop is CASSLRPGETQYF. DNA for the CDR3: TGTGCCAGCAGCTTAAGGCCGGGGGAGACCCAGTACTTC. The variable domain in full, with the rest retrieved from reference TRBV7-3 and TRBJ2-5, is GAGVSQTPSNKVTEKGKYVELRCDPISGHTALYWYRQSLGQGPEFLIYFQGTGAADDSGLPNDRFFAVRPEGSVSTLKIQRTERGDSAVYLCASSLRPGETQYFGPGTRLLVL.

This rearrangement joins TRBV6-5 to TRBJ2-7; 8 bases agree with TRBD1. V was clipped by 7 bases and J by 7 bases; unmatched bases: 12. This CDR3 is 14 amino acids long. Germline values: CDR1 MNHEY, CDR2 SVGAGI. Here the CDR3 reads CASTREPDRGEQYF. The CDR3 DNA reads as TGTGCCAGCACCCGAGAACCCGACAGGGGTGAGCAGTACTTC.

The V call is TRBV7-8, the J call TRBJ2-7, with D perhaps matching TRBD2 (5 bases). The CDR3 totals 14 residues. Germline lookup yields CDR1 SGHVS and CDR2 FQNEAQ. The V gene lost 4 bases and the J gene lost 6 bases, with 16 bases spanning the gap. This chain's CDR3 is CASSWEIASIEQYF. The CDR3 bases are TGTGCCAGCAGCTGGGAGATAGCGAGCATCGAGCAGTACTTC.

This clone was counted once. V and J are TRBV5-5 and TRBJ1-2; D call uncertain. Germline V gene sequence: CDR1 SGHKS, CDR2 YYEKEE (reference sequence). This CDR3 spans 15 amino acids. Trimming pared 0 bases from V and 6 bases from J, leaving 15 bases between. CDR3 in amino acids: CASSLVTVSQNGYTF. The CDR3 nucleotides are TGTGCCAGCAGCTTGGTCACAGTCAGCCAAAATGGCTACACCTTC.

This clone was seen only once. V is TRBV7-9 and J is TRBJ2-7; 9 nucleotides match TRBD1. V was clipped by 2 bases and J by 3 bases; unmatched bases: 8. This CDR3 comprises 16 residues. CDR1 and CDR2 from the germline V gene are SEHNR and FQNEAQ (reference sequence). The CDR3 nucleotides read TGTGCCAGCAGCTTATCAGACAGGGGGGCTATCTACGAGCAGTACTTC. Amino acids: CASSLSDRGAIYEQYF.

V gene TRBV6-1 combines with J gene TRBJ1-3; 7 nucleotides line up with TRBD1. The ends lost 3 bases at V and 0 bases at J; junction bases unmatched: 5. Germline V gene sequence: CDR1 MNHNS, CDR2 SASEGT. The CDR3 loop spans 16 amino acids. The CDR3 coding sequence is TGTGCCAGCAGTGAGACAGGGTGGGGCTCTGGAAACACCATATATTTT. Protein: CASSETGWGSGNTIYF.

V and J are TRBV19 and TRBJ1-2, with 8 positions matching TRBD1. The CDR3 loop spans 16 amino acids. Germline V CDR1 and CDR2: LNHDA, SQIVND (reference sequence). V lost 5 bases to trimming and J lost 1 base; unmatched junction nucleotides: 9. This CDR3 is CASSYGQGPDNYGYTF. CDR3 DNA: TGTGCCAGTAGTTATGGACAGGGCCCGGATAACTATGGCTACACCTTC.

The chain combines TRBV11-2 with TRBJ2-2; 9 bases align to TRBD2. Germline V gene sequence: CDR1 SGHAT, CDR2 FQNNGV. V was clipped by 1 base and J by 5 bases; unmatched bases: 5. The CDR3 covers 16 residues. CDR3 DNA: TGTGCCAGCAGCTTAGCGGCGGGAGGGCCGACCGGGGAGCTGTTTTTT. It specifies CASSLAAGGPTGELFF.

In DNA, the CDR3 is TGTGCCAGCAGCCCGCGGCCGAGTGGTGCCAAAAACATTCAGTACTTC. Residues: CASSPRPSGAKNIQYF. The V and J genes are TRBV7-9 and TRBJ2-4; D ambiguous. The CDR3 has 16 residues. Trimming pared 5 bases from V and 1 base from J, leaving 15 bases between. The germline gives CDR1 SEHNR, CDR2 FQNEAQ (reference sequence).